This entry is about one T cell receptor (beta chain). The Seattle patients, enrolled during active infection, were followed longitudinally. This entry comes from a study of blood T cell repertoires in COVID-19. Study details: Acute-phase and convalescent COVID-19 samples originated in the United States, Italy and Spain. Sources were T cells, B-cell-depleted T cells, or PBMCs; the material itself was cDNA or gDNA.

The germline V gene has CDR1 MDHEN and CDR2 SYDVKM. V lost 8 bases, J lost 3 bases, and 12 bases lay in between. This CDR3 spans 13 amino acids. In the original processing: Scientists estimated how many nucleated cells there were by amplifying reference gene primers. The table came from immunoSEQ multiplex PCR; TCRdb's copy has only in-frame clones and leaves some out. D and trimming come from the DNA, and the V and J calls and clone size come from that table. The sample gives 300,000 to 350,000 clones, more than 70% of which show up once; 1.6% is in the top ten. The receptor was derived from a woman aged 25 to 39 with COVID-19, enrolled during active disease. The V gene is TRBV28, the J gene TRBJ2-3, with TRBD1 as a possible D gene (5 bases). Specimen: peripheral blood. CDR3: CASRTPSTDTQYF. In DNA, the CDR3 is TGTGCCAGCCGGACACCCTCGACAGATACGCAGTATTTT.